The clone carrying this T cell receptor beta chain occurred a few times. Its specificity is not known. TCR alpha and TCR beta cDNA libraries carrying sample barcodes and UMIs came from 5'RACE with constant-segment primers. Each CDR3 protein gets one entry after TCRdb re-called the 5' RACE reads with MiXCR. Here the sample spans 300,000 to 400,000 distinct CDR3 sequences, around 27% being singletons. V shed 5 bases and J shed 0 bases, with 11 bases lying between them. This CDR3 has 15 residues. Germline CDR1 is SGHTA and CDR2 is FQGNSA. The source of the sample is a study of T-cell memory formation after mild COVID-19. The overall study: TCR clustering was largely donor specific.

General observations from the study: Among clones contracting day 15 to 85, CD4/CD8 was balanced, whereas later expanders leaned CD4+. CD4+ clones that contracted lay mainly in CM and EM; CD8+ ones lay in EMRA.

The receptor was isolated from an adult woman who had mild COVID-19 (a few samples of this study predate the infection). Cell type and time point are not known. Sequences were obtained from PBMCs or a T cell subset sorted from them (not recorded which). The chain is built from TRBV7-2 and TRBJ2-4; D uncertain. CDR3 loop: CASSPDGSAKNIQYF. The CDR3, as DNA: TGTGCCAGCAGCCCCGACGGGTCAGCCAAAAACATTCAGTACTTC.